This passage covers 12 T cell receptor beta chains from one sample sequenced in a study of patients and donors after allogeneic stem cell transplantation. TCRdb reprocessed the RT-PCR reads with MiXCR, giving one entry per CDR3 protein. Counted here are some 880,000 distinct CDR3 sequences, 18% occurring once; the ten biggest clones make up 5% to 6.5%. The material sequenced was blood, either unsorted or a sorted T cell fraction (not recorded which). These receptors were taken from a human donor who was either an allogeneic HSCT recipient or a stem cell or donor lymphocyte infusion donor (not recorded which). It is not recorded whose cells these are; they may come from a transplant donor.

This chain uses TRBV12-3 or TRBV12-4 with TRBJ2-2; possible D gene TRBD2, 5 bases. Trimming stripped 2 bases from V and 5 bases from J, with 15 bases between. This CDR3 has 16 amino acids. CDR3: CASSLIRVRRTGELFF. The CDR3 DNA reads TGTGCCAGCAGTTTAATAAGGGTCAGGAGGACCGGGGAGCTGTTTTTT.

This rearrangement joins TRBV11-3 to TRBJ2-7, with a weak D call TRBD1 (6 bases). The length of the CDR3 is 16 residues. Germline values: CDR1 SGHNT, CDR2 YENEEA. V was pared by 2 bases and J by 0 bases, with 14 bases between. CDR3 sequence: CASSLTGQFDSYEQYF. In DNA, the CDR3 is TGTGCCAGCAGCTTAACAGGGCAGTTCGACTCCTACGAGCAGTACTTC.

The chain employs TRBV9 and TRBJ2-3, with D tentatively TRBD1 or TRBD2 (5 bases each). CDR1 SGDLS and CDR2 YYNGEE come from the germline V gene. The CDR3 covers 17 residues. The germline V and J ends were trimmed by 3 bases and 0 bases, with 17 bases remaining between them. The CDR3 region is CASSASPGAGSTDTQYF. In DNA, the CDR3 is TGTGCCAGCAGCGCCTCACCCGGGGCTGGAAGCACAGATACGCAGTATTTT.

The rearrangement joins TRBV2 to TRBJ1-1; no reliable D call. This CDR3 is 15 amino acids long. The germline V and J ends were trimmed by 11 bases and 2 bases, with 21 bases remaining between them. Per the germline V gene, CDR1 is SNHLY and CDR2 is FYNNEI. The CDR3 sequence: CAETGGVGLNTEAFF. In DNA form, the CDR3 reads TGTGCCGAAACGGGCGGGGTCGGATTAAACACTGAAGCTTTCTTT. Full variable domain (rest looked up from reference TRBV2 and TRBJ1-1): EPEVTQTPSHQVTQMGQEVILRCVPISNHLYFYWYRQILGQKVEFLVSFYNNEISEKSEIFDDQFSVERPDGSNFTLKIRSTKLEDSAMYFCAETGGVGLNTEAFFGQGTRLTVV.

This chain joins TRBV5-1 and TRBJ2-2; 10 bases map to TRBD2. The CDR3 has 15 amino acids. With 7 bases clipped from V and 6 bases from J, the junction kept 9 bases outside the gene matches. CDR1 SGHRS and CDR2 YFSETQ come from the germline V gene. CDR3 nucleotides: TGCGCCAGCGGGCCTAGCGGGAGAGTCCCCGGGGAGCTGTTTTTT. It is translated as CASGPSGRVPGELFF.

This clonotype was observed a few times. This chain uses TRBV21-1 with TRBJ2-1; whether TRBD1, the table's D call, matches the DNA was not checked. TRBV21-1 constitutes a pseudogene. The CDR3 totals 13 residues. This CDR3 reads CASSNLRGAEQFF. CDR3 in DNA: TGTGCCAGCAGCAATTTAAGGGGCGCTGAGCAGTTCTTC.

This clonotype was counted only a few times. This chain links TRBV7-3 with TRBJ1-2, with 7 bases identical to TRBD1. V shed 7 bases and J 6 bases; nucleotides not matched to a gene: 8. The CDR3 covers 13 residues. Germline V gene data show CDR1 as SGHTA and CDR2 as FQGTGA. CDR3: CASTFDRADGYTF. As DNA, the CDR3 is TGTGCCAGCACGTTTGACAGGGCGGATGGCTACACCTTC.

The rearrangement uses TRBV7-3 and TRBJ2-1, with a tentative D call TRBD1 (6 bases). The CDR3 is 12 residues long. Trimming took off 3 bases at V and 9 bases at J, with 9 bases between the two ends. Germline values: CDR1 SGHTA, CDR2 FQGTGA. In DNA form, the CDR3 reads TGTGCCAGCAGCTTCAGGGGTACTGAGCAGTTCTTC. The encoded protein is CASSFRGTEQFF. Full variable domain (remainder filled in from reference TRBV7-3 and TRBJ2-1): GAGVSQTPSNKVTEKGKYVELRCDPISGHTALYWYRQSLGQGPEFLIYFQGTGAADDSGLPNDRFFAVRPEGSVSTLKIQRTERGDSAVYLCASSFRGTEQFFGPGTRLTVL.

This chain uses TRBV5-5 with TRBJ2-3; tentative D call: TRBD1 (5 bases). Germline assignment: CDR1 SGHKS and CDR2 YYEKEE (reference sequence). This CDR3 is 16 amino acids long. With 4 bases removed from V and 0 bases from J, the gap between germline ends came to 15 bases. CDR3 in DNA: TGTGCCAGCAGCCCATGGACAAAATCTAGCACAGATACGCAGTATTTT. This encodes CASSPWTKSSTDTQYF.

This clonotype came up a few times. This chain joins TRBV7-3 and TRBJ2-7; D is perhaps TRBD2 (6 bases). Germline V gene data show CDR1 as SGHTA and CDR2 as FQGTGA. This CDR3 comprises 15 residues. The ends were cut back, 4 bases at V and 4 bases at J, with 17 bases in the middle. The chain's CDR3 is CASSSIGSAGYEQYF. The CDR3 DNA sequence: TGTGCCAGCAGCTCCATCGGGAGTGCAGGGTACGAGCAGTACTTC.

This chain links TRBV2 with TRBJ2-3; TRBD1 agrees at 7 bases. From germline, CDR1 is SNHLY and CDR2 FYNNEI. Unmatched junction bases numbered 6, after V lost 5 bases and J lost 1 base. The CDR3 has 15 residues. The CDR3 reads CASSYRGYGTDTQYF. CDR3 nucleotides: TGTGCCAGCAGTTACAGGGGATATGGCACAGATACGCAGTATTTT.

This clonotype was seen more than once but under ten times. The chain couples TRBV15 to TRBJ2-1, with D uncertain. The CDR3 length is 14 residues. Trimming stripped 0 bases from V and 8 bases from J, with 11 bases between. Germline CDR1 reads LNHNV; CDR2 reads YYDKDF (reference sequence). CDR3 loop: CATSRDLDEDEQFF. For the CDR3, the DNA is TGTGCCACCAGCAGAGATCTAGACGAGGATGAGCAGTTCTTC.